Following are 30 T cell receptor beta chains from one sample sequenced in a study of cytomegalovirus exposure and HLA in healthy donors. Profiling relied on immunoSEQ multiplex PCR, and the TCRdb table lists in-frame clones only, not all of them. Found here are fewer than 130,000 clones, about nine tenths of them singletons; the top ten hold under 2%. The specimen sequenced was PBMCs. All receptors come from a woman aged 18 to 35 in good health and CMV-seronegative.

The CDR3 loop reads CASSLSGGRETQYF. The CDR3 DNA follows: TGTGCCAGCAGTTTATCAGGGGGACGAGAGACCCAGTACTTC. This chain connects TRBV28 to TRBJ2-5; 7 nucleotides line up with TRBD1. V lost 1 base to trimming and J lost 4 bases; unmatched junction nucleotides: 3. The CDR3 is 14 amino acids. CDR1 MDHEN and CDR2 SYDVKM come from the germline V gene.

The V gene is TRBV6-5, the J gene TRBJ2-6, with a possible D match to TRBD1 (6 bases). Trimming removed 6 bases at V and 4 bases at J, with 10 bases between. The CDR3 runs to 14 residues. Germline-derived CDR1 and CDR2 are MNHEY and SVGAGI. In DNA, the CDR3 is TGTGCCAGCAGCACAGGGTTCGGGGCCAACGTCCTGACTTTC. This gives the protein CASSTGFGANVLTF.

This chain uses TRBV11-2 with TRBJ1-2; no clear D gene. Germline V gene lookup returns CDR1 SGHAT and CDR2 FQNNGV. V lost 4 bases, J lost 5 bases, and 11 bases lay in between. The CDR3 length is 13 residues. The CDR3, as DNA: TGTGCCAGCAGCTCTTACTTGATTTATGGCTACACCTTC. This translates into CASSSYLIYGYTF.

The CDR3 loop reads CAWSRDMNTEAFF. The CDR3 DNA sequence: TGTGCCTGGAGCAGAGACATGAACACTGAAGCTTTCTTT. The chain recombines TRBV30 with TRBJ1-1, with D unresolved. Trimming removed 3 bases at V and 0 bases at J, with 8 bases between. This CDR3 is 13 amino acids long. Germline CDR1 and CDR2: GTSNPN and SVGIG (reference sequence).

The chain uses TRBV30 and TRBJ1-5; D not resolved. V gave up 2 bases and J gave up 6 bases, with 17 bases separating them. CDR3 length equals 15 residues. The germline CDR1 and CDR2 sequences are GTSNPN and SVGIG (reference sequence). CDR3 loop: CAWSSTTSRIQPQHF. CDR3 DNA sequence: TGTGCCTGGAGTTCGACAACTAGTAGGATTCAGCCCCAGCATTTT.

The chain is built from TRBV19 and TRBJ1-4, with 7 bases lining up with TRBD1. With V trimmed by 6 bases and J by 3 bases, 7 bases remained unmatched. The CDR3 is 15 amino acids. Germline assignment: CDR1 LNHDA and CDR2 SQIVND (reference sequence). The CDR3 DNA sequence: TGTGCCAGTAGGACCCACAGGGGAGCTAATGAAAAACTGTTTTTT. As protein: CASRTHRGANEKLFF. Looking up the rest from reference TRBV19 and TRBJ1-4 gives the full variable domain: DGGITQSPKYLFRKEGQNVTLSCEQNLNHDAMYWYRQDPGQGLRLIYYSQIVNDFQKGDIAEGYSVSREKKESFPLTVTSAQKNPTAFYLCASRTHRGANEKLFFGSGTQLSVL.

The rearrangement links TRBV30 to TRBJ1-2; D unresolved. The germline CDR1 and CDR2 sequences are GTSNPN and SVGIG (reference sequence). V was pared by 5 bases and J by 8 bases, with 18 bases between. The CDR3 has 13 amino acids. The CDR3 DNA reads TGTGCCTGGGAAATAGTCTCCGGTTACGGCTACACCTTC. Amino acid sequence: CAWEIVSGYGYTF.

This clone has only one observation. V gene TRBV7-9 combines with J gene TRBJ2-7; D not certain. Per germline, CDR1 SEHNR and CDR2 FQNEAQ (reference sequence). The CDR3 runs to 17 residues. V was cut by 1 base and J by 1 base, with 17 bases left in between. CDR3: CASSLGVDKALSYEQYF. The CDR3 DNA is TGTGCCAGCAGCTTAGGGGTCGACAAAGCCTTGTCCTACGAGCAGTACTTC.

The rearrangement joins TRBV28 to TRBJ1-5, with D tentatively TRBD1 (5 bases). Trimming removed 11 bases from V and 3 bases from J, with 11 bases in between. There are 12 residues in the CDR3. CDR1 and CDR2 (germline): MDHEN, SYDVKM. In DNA, the CDR3 is TGTGCCTCGGACACCGCCAATCAGCCCCAGCATTTT. It specifies CASDTANQPQHF.

V usage is TRBV7-9 and J usage is TRBJ2-3; 11 bases are a match to TRBD1. Germline values: CDR1 SEHNR, CDR2 FQNEAQ (reference sequence). The CDR3 has 16 amino acids. Trimming cost V 2 bases and J 1 base; bases outside gene matches: 2. Here the CDR3 reads CASSLQDRGRTDTQYF. CDR3 DNA sequence: TGTGCCAGCAGCTTACAGGACAGGGGGCGCACAGATACGCAGTATTTT.

The V call is TRBV15, the J call TRBJ1-5; a weak D match, TRBD1 (5 bases). Germline lookup yields CDR1 LNHNV and CDR2 YYDKDF (reference sequence). The CDR3 consists of 13 residues. Trimming took off 6 bases at V and 3 bases at J, with 9 bases between the two ends. The CDR3 sequence: CATREGNNQPQHF. For the CDR3, the DNA is TGTGCCACCAGGGAGGGGAACAATCAGCCCCAGCATTTT.

The DNA for the CDR3 is TGTGCCAGCAGCTTATCTAGCGGCAGCTCCTACAATGAGCAGTTCTTC. It encodes CASSLSSGSSYNEQFF. V is TRBV7-3 and J is TRBJ2-1, with 7 bases aligning to TRBD2. After removal of 2 bases from V and 0 bases from J, the junction contained 4 bases not matched to a gene. Germline CDR1 and CDR2: SGHTA and FQGTGA. This CDR3 spans 16 amino acids.

This rearrangement joins TRBV2 to TRBJ2-5, with TRBD2 identical over 11 bases. This CDR3 comprises 16 residues. V gave up 2 bases and J gave up 3 bases; unmatched junction bases: 5. The V gene's germline CDR1 is SNHLY and CDR2 FYNNEI. The DNA for the CDR3 is TGTGCCAGCAGTGAACGCGCGACTAGCGGGAAAGAGACCCAGTACTTC. It yields the protein CASSERATSGKETQYF. Based on the CDR3 plus reference TRBV2 and TRBJ2-5, the full variable domain is EPEVTQTPSHQVTQMGQEVILRCVPISNHLYFYWYRQILGQKVEFLVSFYNNEISEKSEIFDDQFSVERPDGSNFTLKIRSTKLEDSAMYFCASSERATSGKETQYFGPGTRLLVL.

The V call is TRBV10-1, the J call TRBJ2-7; 8 bases align to TRBD2. Germline V gene data show CDR1 as WNHNN and CDR2 as SYGVQD (reference sequence). The CDR3 spans 12 residues. The junction had 5 bases not matched to a gene; V was cut back by 4 bases and J by 9 bases. The CDR3 nucleotides read TGCGCCAGCAGTGGACTAGCGAAGTCGCAGTACTTC. Encoded protein: CASSGLAKSQYF.

For this clone: Other DNA variants within this sample encode the same CDR3. The chain combines TRBV18 with TRBJ1-2, with D unresolved. This CDR3 is 13 amino acids long. Germline values: CDR1 KGHSH, CDR2 LQKENI. V shed 6 bases and J shed 8 bases, with 16 bases lying between them. The CDR3 nucleotides read TGTGCCAGCTCGCCCAGTGATACGAGGGGCTACACCTTC. It encodes CASSPSDTRGYTF.

The chain uses TRBV5-4 and TRBJ2-7; TRBD2 matches 11 bases. The CDR3 is 18 amino acids. Germline V gene sequence: CDR1 SGHNT, CDR2 YYREEE (reference sequence). Germline trimming cut 0 bases from V and 6 bases from J; bases unmatched to any gene: 14. The DNA for the CDR3 is TGTGCCAGCAGCTTGGAAAGGCTAGCGGGAGGCCCTCTCGGCGAGCAGTACTTC. Translation: CASSLERLAGGPLGEQYF.

V and J are TRBV7-9 and TRBJ2-7; tentatively, D is TRBD2 (5 bases). CDR3 length: 16 amino acids. Trimming took 3 bases from V and 3 from J, leaving 18 bases between them. The germline gives CDR1 SEHNR, CDR2 FQNEAQ (reference sequence). The chain's CDR3 is CASSFGRVGSLYEQYF. CDR3 nucleotide sequence: TGTGCCAGCAGCTTCGGCCGGGTTGGGAGTCTCTACGAGCAGTACTTC.

The chain carries TRBV5-5 and TRBJ1-1, with 7 nucleotides matching TRBD1. The germline V gene has CDR1 SGHKS and CDR2 YYEKEE (reference sequence). Trimming at V came to 4 bases and at J to 5 bases, leaving 8 bases not matched to a gene. There are 14 residues in the CDR3. The CDR3 DNA follows: TGTGCCAGCAGCATAACACAGGGGCGGACTGAAGCTTTCTTT. This gives the protein CASSITQGRTEAFF.

This chain uses TRBV4-3 with TRBJ2-7; no definite D call. Germline values: CDR1 LGHNA, CDR2 YSLEER. The CDR3 runs to 14 residues. Trimming removed 4 bases at V and 3 bases at J, with 13 bases between. This chain's CDR3 is CASSPDRLFYEQYF. DNA of the CDR3: TGCGCCAGCAGCCCCGACCGACTCTTCTACGAGCAGTACTTC.

The chain employs TRBV5-4 and TRBJ1-1; the match to TRBD1 covers 8 bases. J was trimmed by 0 bases and V by 2 bases; bases with no gene match: 6. This CDR3 is 16 amino acids long. Germline V gene data show CDR1 as SGHNT and CDR2 as YYREEE (reference sequence). The CDR3 reads CASSFGTGTMNTEAFF. Written as DNA, the CDR3 is TGTGCCAGCAGCTTCGGGACAGGAACCATGAACACTGAAGCTTTCTTT.

The chain recombines TRBV10-3 with TRBJ1-6; possibly TRBD1 for D (6 bases). V lost 6 bases to trimming and J lost 6 bases, with 15 bases between them. Per germline, CDR1 ENHRY and CDR2 SYGVKD. CDR3 length: 15 residues. CDR3 coding DNA: TGTGCCATCAGCGCAACCGGGACAACTAATTCACCCCTCCACTTT. This encodes CAISATGTTNSPLHF.

The chain employs TRBV28 and TRBJ2-5; D uncertain. Germline V gives CDR1 MDHEN, CDR2 SYDVKM. The CDR3 has 15 residues. V was shortened by 6 bases and J by 10 bases, with 24 bases between the two germline ends. The DNA of the CDR3 is TGTGCCAGCAGCCTCTCCGGCAGGCCCATGAAGAGCCAGTACTTC. Translated, it gives CASSLSGRPMKSQYF.

V and J are TRBV28 and TRBJ1-2; no firm D call. Germline V gives CDR1 MDHEN, CDR2 SYDVKM. The CDR3 has 15 amino acids. Trimming took off 7 bases at V and 6 bases at J, with 21 bases between the two ends. The CDR3 protein is CASTPYSRPADGYTF. DNA of the CDR3: TGTGCCAGCACTCCATACTCCCGTCCTGCCGATGGCTACACCTTC.

This clone was recorded a few times. The chain couples TRBV9 to TRBJ1-3, with unresolved D. Trimming took off 0 bases at V and 8 bases at J, with 12 bases between the two ends. CDR1 and CDR2 from the germline V gene are SGDLS and YYNGEE. This CDR3 spans 14 amino acids. The CDR3 nucleotides read TGTGCCAGCAGCGTAGCTAGTCTGAGGGACACCATATATTTT. Encoded protein: CASSVASLRDTIYF. The full variable domain, its missing parts supplied by reference TRBV9 and TRBJ1-3, is DSGVTQTPKHLITATGQRVTLRCSPRSGDLSVYWYQQSLDQGLQFLIQYYNGEERAKGNILERFSAQQFPDLHSELNLSSLELGDSALYFCASSVASLRDTIYFGEGSWLTVV.

DNA of the CDR3: TGTGCCAGCAGTTGGCCGGGACTAGCGGGGGGCAATGAGCAGTTCTTC. It encodes CASSWPGLAGGNEQFF. The chain employs TRBV28 and TRBJ2-1, with 15 bases matching TRBD2. The CDR3 is 16 amino acids. Germline-derived CDR1 and CDR2 are MDHEN and SYDVKM. The V gene end was trimmed by 4 bases and the J gene end by 6 bases; junction bases not matched to a gene: 4. The complete variable domain, with remaining parts taken from reference TRBV28 and TRBJ2-1, reads DVKVTQSSRYLVKRTGEKVFLECVQDMDHENMFWYRQDPGLGLRLIYFSYDVKMKEKGDIPEGYSVSREKKERFSLILESASTNQTSMYLCASSWPGLAGGNEQFFGPGTRLTVL.

The V call is TRBV7-2, the J call TRBJ2-7; 15 nucleotides line up with TRBD2. The CDR3 extends over 15 amino acids. Looked up from germline, CDR1 is SGHTA and CDR2 is FQGNSA. After removal of 5 bases from V and 2 bases from J, the junction contained 1 base not matched to a gene. The CDR3 reads CASSRTSGRAYEQYF. Written as DNA, the CDR3 is TGTGCCAGCAGCCGGACTAGCGGGAGGGCCTACGAGCAGTACTTC. The variable domain in full, with the rest retrieved from reference TRBV7-2 and TRBJ2-7, is GAGVSQSPSNKVTEKGKDVELRCDPISGHTALYWYRQSLGQGLEFLIYFQGNSAPDKSGLPSDRFSAERTGGSVSTLTIQRTQQEDSAVYLCASSRTSGRAYEQYFGPGTRLTVT.

The CDR3 DNA sequence: TGCGCCAGCAGCTTGTCGGGAGGAACAGATACGCAGTATTTT. Its translation: CASSLSGGTDTQYF. The chain carries TRBV5-1 and TRBJ2-3; TRBD2 matches 7 bases. CDR3 length: 14 residues. V trimming: 1 base; J trimming: 3 bases; junction bases outside the gene matches: 2. Germline lookup yields CDR1 SGHRS and CDR2 YFSETQ. Filled out from reference TRBV5-1 and TRBJ2-3, the complete variable domain reads KAGVTQTPRYLIKTRGQQVTLSCSPISGHRSVSWYQQTPGQGLQFLFEYFSETQRNKGNFPGRFSGRQFSNSRSEMNVSTLELGDSALYLCASSLSGGTDTQYFGPGTRLTVL.

This clone was observed a handful of times. The genes are TRBV5-6 and TRBJ1-1; D is unresolved. V lost 0 bases and J 3 bases, leaving 12 bases between the germline ends. CDR1 is SGHDT, CDR2 YYEEEE, per germline. The CDR3 loop spans 15 amino acids. In DNA, the CDR3 is TGTGCCAGCAGCTTGGAATGGATACGGGACACTGAAGCTTTCTTT. Translated: CASSLEWIRDTEAFF.

This clone has a handful of counts. V and J are TRBV4-2 and TRBJ2-6; a possible D gene is TRBD1 (6 bases). Trimming pared 0 bases from V and 0 bases from J, leaving 6 bases between. CDR3 length: 16 residues. Germline CDR1 and CDR2: LGHNA and YNFKEQ. CDR3 loop: CASSQEDSSGANVLTF. The CDR3 DNA is TGTGCCAGCAGCCAAGAGGACAGCTCTGGGGCCAACGTCCTGACTTTC.

The V call is TRBV9, the J call TRBJ2-3; 7 bases are shared with TRBD1. The germline CDR1 and CDR2 sequences are SGDLS and YYNGEE. With 0 bases clipped from V and 6 bases from J, the junction kept 7 bases outside the gene matches. The CDR3 contains 15 residues. The CDR3 nucleotides are TGTGCCAGCAGCGTAGAAGGGACAGAGAGGGATACGCAGTATTTT. Translation gives CASSVEGTERDTQYF.